The present TCR beta chain was sequenced within a study of regulatory T cells in long-lasting Graves disease. Between the trimmed V and J ends, which lost 6 bases and 9 bases, there was a span of 10 bases. The CDR3 has 11 amino acids. Time point defined: newly diagnosed GD, antithyroid drugs for less than 3 months. Generation of the TCR library employed RNA extracted from PBMCs. The patients were drawn from one endocrinology department in Xi'an, China. In building TCR beta libraries, iRepertoire HTBI primers were used together with Arm-PCR of CDR3 regions. Each CDR3 protein gets one entry after TCRdb re-called the multiplex PCR reads with MiXCR. Of roughly 260,000 distinct CDR3 sequences detected, around a sixth appear once; the ten largest clones hold around 15%. This clonotype was seen ten or more times. The same data also contributed to another study, on T cells in Graves' hyperthyroidism and ophthalmopathy.

The receptor comes from a woman aged 25 to 45 with Graves disease. The sample in question was peripheral blood mononuclear cells (PBMCs), obtained at new diagnosis, from a patient treated with antithyroid drugs. The chain combines TRBV12-3 or TRBV12-4 with TRBJ2-3; TRBD1 might be the D (6 bases). CDR3 in DNA: TGTGCCAGCAGCAGGGGAGACACGCAGTATTTT. Translation: CASSRGDTQYF.